The entry below describes one T cell receptor beta chain. The CDR3 has 14 residues. V was shortened by 3 bases and J by 7 bases, with 16 bases between the two germline ends. Germline-derived CDR1 and CDR2 are MNHEY and SVGAGI. The authors' processing: Cell counts per sample came from amplifying reference gene primers. Only in-frame clones appear in the TCRdb table, and some are missing; sequencing was by immunoSEQ multiplex PCR. V, J and clone size reflect that table, while D and trimming were determined from the DNA. The sample lists fewer than 350,000 clones, 80% to 90% occurring once. The data were taken from a study of blood T cell repertoires in COVID-19. As for the study in general: Whether acute or convalescent, the COVID-19 samples came from the United States, Italy and Spain. PBMCs, B-cell-depleted T cells, or T cells were the source of the cDNA or gDNA that made up the material.

The rearrangement uses TRBV6-5 and TRBJ2-7; tentative D call: TRBD2 (5 bases). The sequenced sample was peripheral blood. This clonotype was obtained from a woman between 50 and 59 years old who had recovered from COVID-19. This CDR3 is CASSYIRPSREQYF. Here the CDR3 DNA reads TGTGCCAGCAGTTATATCCGCCCTAGCCGGGAGCAGTACTTC.